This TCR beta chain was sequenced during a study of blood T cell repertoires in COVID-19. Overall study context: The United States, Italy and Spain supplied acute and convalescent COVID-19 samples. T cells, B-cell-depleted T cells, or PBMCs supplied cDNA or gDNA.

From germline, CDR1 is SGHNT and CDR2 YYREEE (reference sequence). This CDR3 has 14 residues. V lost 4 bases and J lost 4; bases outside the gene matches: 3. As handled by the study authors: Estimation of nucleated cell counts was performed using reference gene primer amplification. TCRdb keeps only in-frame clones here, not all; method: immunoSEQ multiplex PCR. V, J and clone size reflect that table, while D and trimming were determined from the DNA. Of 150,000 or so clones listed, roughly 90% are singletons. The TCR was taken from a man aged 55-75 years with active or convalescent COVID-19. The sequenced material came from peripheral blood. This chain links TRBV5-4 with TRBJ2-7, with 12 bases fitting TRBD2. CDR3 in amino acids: CASSRTSGAYEQYF. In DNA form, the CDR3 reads TGTGCCAGCAGCCGGACTAGCGGGGCGTACGAGCAGTACTTC. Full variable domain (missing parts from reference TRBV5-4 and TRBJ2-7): ETGVTQSPTHLIKTRGQQVTLRCSSQSGHNTVSWYQQALGQGPQFIFQYYREEENGRGNFPPRFSGLQFPNYSSELNVNALELDDSALYLCASSRTSGAYEQYFGPGTRLTVT.